What follows are 9 T cell receptor beta chains derived from one specimen sequenced in a study of Graves' ophthalmopathy and Graves' hyperthyroidism (dated by TCRdb to between 2017 and 2018). TCRdb shows the sequencer as Illumina HiSeq 2000. For repertoire sequencing, the TCR beta CDR3 regions were amplified from RNA transcripts. The first round was an RT-PCR using HTBI primers with the Qiagen OneStep RT-PCR kit, and this first round was followed by a second-round multiplex PCR, then size selection and purification. TCRdb reanalyzed the raw reads on its own, using fastp at Q25 for trimming and MiXCR for clone calling, and kept in-frame beta chains. Identical CDR3 proteins give one entry, which carries the most common genes and DNA. Here the sample has a few hundred thousand distinct CDR3 sequences; about 22% occur a single time. Roughly 39% of the sample rests with the top ten. Input material: peripheral blood. The receptors were gathered from a woman aged 50 to 60 with Graves' ophthalmopathy. Donor details come from another sample of the same person, matched by shared clones.

This clonotype occurred many times. This rearrangement joins TRBV20-1 to TRBJ1-1; the D is unclear. Deletions cut 4 bases from V and 0 bases from J, with 24 bases between. The CDR3 length is 18 residues. Germline CDR1 and CDR2: DFQATT and SNEGSKA (reference sequence). The CDR3 DNA is TGCAGTGCTAAGGGCAGTCTCACCGGCCGATCGGTGAACACTGAAGCTTTCTTT. It codes for CSAKGSLTGRSVNTEAFF.

This clonotype was observed at least ten times. The rearrangement joins TRBV29-1 to TRBJ1-2; the D is unclear. V lost 3 bases and J 6 bases, leaving 11 bases between the germline ends. This CDR3 is built from 12 residues. CDR1 and CDR2 from the germline V gene are SQVTM and ANQGSEA. The CDR3 sequence is CSVDRSRDGYTF. The DNA of the CDR3 is TGCAGCGTTGACCGATCCCGAGATGGCTACACCTTC.

This clonotype occurred many times. The chain is built from TRBV6-5 and TRBJ1-1; D gene ambiguous. The CDR3 sequence is 14 residues long. CDR1 is MNHEY, CDR2 SVGAGI, per germline. Trimming stripped 2 bases from V and 1 base from J, with 8 bases between. The CDR3 spells CASSYKVTNTEAFF. CDR3 nucleotide sequence: TGTGCCAGCAGTTACAAGGTTACGAACACTGAAGCTTTCTTT.

The table lists this clonotype with many counts. V usage is TRBV11-3 and J usage is TRBJ2-2, with 11 bases aligning to TRBD1. Germline V gene data show CDR1 as SGHNT and CDR2 as YENEEA. V shed 4 bases, J shed 3 bases, and the junction held 1 base outside the gene matches. The CDR3 sequence is 15 residues long. The CDR3 sequence: CASSSGQGDTGELFF. Written as DNA, the CDR3 is TGTGCCAGCAGCTCGGGACAGGGGGACACCGGGGAGCTGTTTTTT.

Many counts were recorded for this clonotype. The rearrangement uses TRBV7-9 and TRBJ1-5; D unresolved. V lost 1 base, J lost 14 bases, and 12 bases lay in between. Per the germline V gene, CDR1 is SEHNR and CDR2 is FQNEAQ (reference sequence). The CDR3 extends over 12 amino acids. CDR3 bases: TGTGCCAGCAGCTTAGGTGGAGGAGTAAAGCATTTT. The encoded protein is CASSLGGGVKHF.

The chain links TRBV19 to TRBJ1-1, with D hard to call. V was trimmed by 0 bases and J by 1 base, leaving 3 bases between them. The CDR3 runs 13 residues. Germline V lookup: CDR1 LNHDA, CDR2 SQIVND (reference sequence). CDR3 bases: TGTGCCAGTAGTATAGAACAGAACACTGAAGCTTTCTTT. Translating gives CASSIEQNTEAFF. The full variable domain, rest sourced from reference TRBV19 and TRBJ1-1, is DGGITQSPKYLFRKEGQNVTLSCEQNLNHDAMYWYRQDPGQGLRLIYYSQIVNDFQKGDIAEGYSVSREKKESFPLTVTSAQKNPTAFYLCASSIEQNTEAFFGQGTRLTVV.

This clonotype was counted at least ten times. The chain is built from TRBV15 and TRBJ2-5; D is uncertain. V shed 6 bases and J shed 4 bases, with 9 bases lying between them. Germline V CDR1 and CDR2: LNHNV, YYDKDF (reference sequence). The CDR3 consists of 12 residues. The CDR3 is CATSNLGETQYF. For the CDR3, the DNA is TGTGCCACCAGTAACTTGGGAGAGACCCAGTACTTC.

Many counts were recorded for this clonotype. The chain uses TRBV20-1 and TRBJ2-5; D is perhaps TRBD2 (6 bases). Per germline, CDR1 DFQATT and CDR2 SNEGSKA (reference sequence). Trimming cost V 0 bases and J 2 bases, with 13 bases left between them. CDR3 length: 15 residues. The CDR3 here is CSARDPRDSQETQYF. The CDR3 DNA is TGCAGTGCTAGAGATCCTCGGGACTCACAAGAGACCCAGTACTTC.

The genes are TRBV30 and TRBJ1-2, with a possible D match to TRBD1 (5 bases). CDR3 length equals 14 residues. V was clipped by 3 bases and J by 6 bases, with 17 bases between them. Germline values: CDR1 GTSNPN, CDR2 SVGIG (reference sequence). CDR3 nucleotide sequence: TGTGCCTGGAGACTTGGGGCGAACAGCGATGGCTACACCTTC. It encodes CAWRLGANSDGYTF.